This T cell receptor (beta chain) was sequenced in a study of shared clonotypes between healthy human individuals (dated by TCRdb to 2019 to 2021). Regarding the study in general: The cohort included a few men and a couple of women between 18 and 49 years of age. For each donor, CD4 naive and CD4 memory were each given three plates, CD8 naive was given two plates, and CD8 memory was given one plate. To estimate repertoire size and how much clonotypes are shared between individuals, the study performed deep sequencing of blood TCR repertoires from about five healthy adults. To increase sequencing depth and limit assay-specific biases, TCR repertoire library preparation and sequencing were carried out by different laboratories using diverse techniques. Between about 0.8 and 9.5 billion PBMCs per donor were obtained by leukapheresis. The paper as a whole reports these results and caveats: Naive subsets generally had larger estimated clonotype richness than memory subsets did. Even with the large sequencing depth, rarefaction of the sorted-subset datasets indicated that sequencing was incomplete. Higher generation probabilities were observed for clonotypes shared by all four sorted-subset donors than for non-shared clonotypes. Because the study included only a small number of donors, the genetic and exposure-history diversity represented was limited. Pairwise subsampling indicated that sequencing depth was expected to affect the degree of clonotype sharing among donors. Roughly 5% of naive CD4, approximately 3.7% of naive CD8, around 2.3% of memory CD4, and 0.35% to 0.4% of memory CD8 clonotypes were shared across several donors. Sampling was limited to blood, and TCR repertoires in tissue likely differ from TCR repertoires in blood.

Healthy HIV-negative adults with no recently reported acute infections or vaccinations were included as donors. Only Caucasian adults living in Nashville, Tennessee, USA were represented among the donors. Magnetic negative selection was used to enrich CD4+ T cells, after which naive cells were positively selected on CD45RA and the negative fraction became the memory subset. After blood collection by leukapheresis, PBMCs were isolated using Ficoll-Histopaque density gradient centrifugation and then cryopreserved in the vapor phase of liquid nitrogen. Analytical flow cytometry was used to check the purity and quantity of every magnetically sorted T cell population. From each sorted fraction, genomic DNA was isolated and quantified by UV absorbance on a Nanodrop 2000c. TCR CDR3 regions were amplified from genomic DNA by multiplex PCR using the deep immunoSEQ assay. Extracted genomic DNA from each cell subset was distributed evenly across all wells of several immunoSEQ 96-well plates, and each plate was treated as a replicate. For sorted subsets, approximately 190 ng of genomic DNA, equivalent to some 30,000 T cell genomes, went into each replicate PCR. Purified libraries were measured with a Qubit 3.0 fluorometer, size-checked on a Bioanalyzer 2100, and measured again with the KAPA Library Quantification kit. Every immunoSEQ 96-well plate was sequenced on a separate single-read 150-cycle Illumina NextSeq 550 flow cell. As for the authors' bioinformatics: Because the immunoSEQ output held only junctional sequences and lacked quality scores, the filtering could not match the filtering applied to full-length reads. To assign V/J genes and CDR3, sequences were annotated against IMGT germline references using PyIR, a Python wrapper for IgBLAST v1.9. Reads with weak V/J assignments (E-value above 1e-6), missing CDR3, stop codons, out-of-frame junctions, or ambiguous translated residues were removed. V3J clonotypes were defined as sequences sharing the same inferred V gene, J gene, and CDR3 amino acid sequence. The percentage overlap between two repertoires was calculated by dividing the number of shared unique clonotypes by the size of the smaller repertoire. Repertoire richness was assessed with RTK rarefaction, the Chao1 estimator, and Recon v2.1 estimates of unobserved clonotypes. Generation probabilities were computed with OLGA for all TCRbeta clonotypes obtained by the gDNA method from a handful of donors. The table comes from immuneACCESS by way of TCRdb, which keeps in-frame sequences with V and J called. Part of the clones is missing from these tables; in studies checked, under half for an unresolved V gene and the rest for unknown reasons. V, J and clone size reflect that table, while D and trimming were determined from the DNA. Counted in this sample were about 2.4 million clones; 90% to 95% of them appeared once. Together, the top ten hold around 0.37% of the sample.

V and J lose 7 bases and 8 bases, and a span of 25 bases separates them. The germline V gene gives CDR1 as SGHRS and CDR2 as YFSETQ. The CDR3 starts with the cysteine, ends with the phenylalanine, and has 16 residues. The entry retains the CDR3 DNA only, 48 bases that are in frame from base 1. Comment on this clone: The clone's antigen remains unknown. Per-nucleotide qualities are absent, and no much larger clonotype sits a single base away.

The sequencing input was naive CD4+ T cells from PBMCs. Per the publication, the cell subset or site label means: CD45RA+ positively selected. This TCR came from a man in his late teens or twenties in good health. Some clones in this sample may be carry-over from other donors' samples. The chain is encoded by TRBV5-1 joined to TRBJ1-5; TRBD1 is possibly the D segment (6 matching bases). The DNA sequence reads TGCGCCAGCGGCCACCGGGACAAATATGAAAATGAGCCCCAGCATTTT. Translated, it reads CASGHRDKYENEPQHF.